This entry lists 14 T cell receptor beta chains sequenced from one sample in a study of blood T cell repertoires in COVID-19. Method: immunoSEQ multiplex PCR; TCRdb's copy keeps in-frame clones and lacks some. Among 150,000 to 200,000 clones listed, about three quarters were seen once. Sequenced material: peripheral blood. The source of these receptors is a woman in her sixties or seventies with acute or convalescent COVID-19.

This clone was detected once. The J gene is TRBJ2-3, the V gene TRBV5-1; D perhaps matches TRBD2 (6 bases). CDR3 length equals 14 residues. Trimming shortened V by 4 bases and J by 2 bases, and 11 bases separated the two germline ends. Germline-derived CDR1 and CDR2 are SGHRS and YFSETQ. CDR3 region: CASSREDTTDTQYF. DNA for the CDR3: TGCGCCAGCAGCAGGGAGGACACCACAGATACGCAGTATTTT.

The V gene is TRBV30, the J gene TRBJ1-1; D gene unclear. The V end lost 2 bases, the J end lost 0 bases, and 13 bases lay between the germline ends. Germline V gene data show CDR1 as GTSNPN and CDR2 as SVGIG (reference sequence). CDR3 length equals 15 residues. This CDR3 reads CAWSTARSVNTEAFF. The DNA for the CDR3 is TGTGCCTGGAGTACTGCTCGGAGCGTGAACACTGAAGCTTTCTTT.

The V call is TRBV19, the J call TRBJ1-2; weak D call: TRBD1 (5 bases). The CDR3 covers 15 residues. The ends were cut back, 8 bases at V and 1 base at J, with 17 bases in the middle. The germline V gene encodes CDR1 LNHDA and CDR2 SQIVND (reference sequence). CDR3 in amino acids: CASDNRRQYNYGYTF. CDR3 DNA sequence: TGTGCCAGTGATAACCGCCGACAGTATAACTATGGCTACACCTTC.

This clone was seen a few times. The chain employs TRBV15 and TRBJ2-3, with a tentative D call TRBD2 (6 bases). Per the germline V gene, CDR1 is LNHNV and CDR2 is YYDKDF (reference sequence). Trimming shortened V by 0 bases and J by 2 bases, and 9 bases separated the two germline ends. The CDR3 extends over 15 amino acids. The CDR3 reads CATSRDSGSTDTQYF. As DNA, the CDR3 is TGTGCCACCAGCAGAGATAGCGGATCCACAGATACGCAGTATTTT.

The J gene is TRBJ2-3, the V gene TRBV5-1, with a weak D call TRBD2 (6 bases). V was clipped by 0 bases and J by 5 bases, with 10 bases between them. The CDR3 sequence is 14 residues long. In germline, CDR1 is SGHRS, CDR2 YFSETQ. This CDR3 reads CASSLVGSGDTQYF. CDR3 sequence (DNA): TGCGCCAGCAGCTTGGTTGGTAGCGGAGATACGCAGTATTTT.

This clone was detected only a few times. The chain carries TRBV20-1 and TRBJ1-5, with 7 bases that match TRBD1. The CDR3 consists of 16 residues. Germline V gene data show CDR1 as DFQATT and CDR2 as SNEGSKA (reference sequence). After removal of 3 bases from V and 2 bases from J, the junction contained 10 bases not matched to a gene. As DNA, the CDR3 is TGCAGTGCTAGTTTGTCCACCAGGGGGGGCAATCAGCCCCAGCATTTT. Translating it yields CSASLSTRGGNQPQHF.

The chain combines TRBV6-5 with TRBJ1-2; unclear D gene. Between the trimmed V and J ends, which lost 4 bases and 5 bases, there was a span of 5 bases. The CDR3 covers 11 residues. Germline CDR1 and CDR2: MNHEY and SVGAGI. The CDR3, as DNA: TGTGCCAGCAGTTCTCCGTATGGCTACACCTTC. Its translation: CASSSPYGYTF.

This chain joins TRBV10-3 and TRBJ2-1; weak D call: TRBD2 (7 bases). This CDR3 comprises 17 residues. Germline V lookup: CDR1 ENHRY, CDR2 SYGVKD. Trimming pared 3 bases from V and 6 bases from J, leaving 21 bases between. CDR3 sequence: CAISEGGGEGYRNEQFF. The CDR3 DNA sequence: TGTGCCATCAGTGAAGGGGGGGGCGAAGGTTACCGCAATGAGCAGTTCTTC.

The gene calls are TRBV9 and TRBJ2-1, with TRBD2 matching 12 bases. Germline V lookup: CDR1 SGDLS, CDR2 YYNGEE. V dropped 3 bases and J dropped 5; count of bases not matched to a gene: 6. CDR3 length: 16 residues. CDR3 sequence: CASSAGTSGRHNEQFF. For the CDR3, the DNA is TGTGCCAGCAGCGCCGGGACTAGCGGGCGACACAATGAGCAGTTCTTC.

Only a few counts were recorded for this clone. The rearrangement joins TRBV12-3 or TRBV12-4 to TRBJ1-2; weak D call: TRBD1 (5 bases). The CDR3 covers 12 residues. V dropped 2 bases and J dropped 7 bases, with 8 bases sitting between them. The CDR3 bases are TGTGCCAGCAGTTTATCAGGGATTGGCTACACCTTC. Amino acid sequence: CASSLSGIGYTF.

V gene TRBV24-1 combines with J gene TRBJ1-2; D is possibly TRBD1 (5 bases). This CDR3 has 12 residues. V lost 3 bases, J lost 5 bases, and 6 bases lay in between. Germline lookup yields CDR1 KGHDR and CDR2 SFDVKD. The CDR3 is CATSDPGYGYTF. CDR3 nucleotide sequence: TGTGCCACCAGTGATCCAGGGTATGGCTACACCTTC.

The rearrangement links TRBV9 to TRBJ2-6; 13 positions agree with TRBD2. CDR3 length: 18 residues. The junction had 1 base not matched to a gene; V was cut back by 0 bases and J by 1 base. Germline V CDR1 and CDR2: SGDLS, YYNGEE. The CDR3 nucleotides are TGTGCCAGCAGCGTAGGACTAGCGGGAGGTTCTGGGGCCAACGTCCTGACTTTC. As protein: CASSVGLAGGSGANVLTF.

V gene TRBV9 combines with J gene TRBJ2-5, with D uncertain. The CDR3 length is 14 residues. The germline V gene has CDR1 SGDLS and CDR2 YYNGEE. Trimming removed 0 bases from V and 1 base from J, with 7 bases in between. In nucleotides, the CDR3 is TGTGCCAGCAGCGTAGACCCGGTCCAAGAGACCCAGTACTTC. Its translation: CASSVDPVQETQYF.

The chain recombines TRBV6-5 with TRBJ1-2; 9 positions agree with TRBD1. Trimming at V came to 6 bases and at J to 3 bases, leaving 5 bases not matched to a gene. Germline V gene sequence: CDR1 MNHEY, CDR2 SVGAGI. The CDR3 loop spans 14 amino acids. The CDR3 is CASRTTGGDYGYTF. The CDR3 DNA reads TGTGCCAGCAGAACCACAGGGGGCGACTATGGCTACACCTTC.